These T cell receptor beta chains were read from a single sample in a study of cytomegalovirus exposure and HLA in healthy donors. Clones were sequenced by immunoSEQ multiplex PCR, and TCRdb holds only the in-frame ones, with some missing. The repertoire has 200,000 to 300,000 clones, more than 70% of them found once; the top ten carry around 0.45%. The specimen sequenced was PBMCs. The receptors come from a boy aged 5-17 years in good health and CMV-seronegative. Each CDR3 is given with its conserved first and last residue. The order of the fields is J gene, V gene, clone size, CDR3 length, D gene, CDR3 protein, CDR3 DNA. D genes are given only for firm matches. Size is stated for part of the rows, as once, few or many counts, or as a class when the clone is expanded.

TRBJ1-1,TRBV19,.,14,.,CASSSGDVYTEAFF,TGTGCCAGTAGCTCAGGGGATGTATACACTGAAGCTTTCTTT
TRBJ1-1,TRBV25-1,few,13,TRBD1,CASSRQGTPEAFF,TGTGCCAGCTCTAGACAGGGGACCCCTGAAGCTTTCTTT
TRBJ2-7,TRBV19,.,16,TRBD2,CASSIDRTSLGYEQYF,TGTGCCAGTAGTATAGACCGGACTAGCTTGGGGTACGAGCAGTACTTC
TRBJ1-2,TRBV6-1,few,13,TRBD1,CASSVRTGDGYTF,TGTGCCAGCAGTGTAAGGACAGGGGATGGCTACACCTTC
TRBJ1-5,TRBV10-3,.,19,TRBD1,CAISEHSWGGTGGSQPQHF,TGTGCCATCAGTGAACATTCGTGGGGCGGGACAGGGGGTAGTCAGCCCCAGCATTTT
TRBJ1-2,TRBV7-8,.,12,.,CASSRLQGGYTF,TGTGCCAGCAGCCGACTACAGGGTGGCTACACCTTC
TRBJ2-3,TRBV6-4,.,15,TRBD2,CASSMTSGATDTQYF,TGTGCCAGCAGTATGACTAGCGGGGCCACAGATACGCAGTATTTT
TRBJ2-3,TRBV5-4,.,16,TRBD2,CASSLAGRGYTDTQYF,TGTGCCAGCAGCTTGGCCGGGCGGGGGTACACAGATACGCAGTATTTT
TRBJ1-6,TRBV30,.,16,.,CAWSSLVSSYNSPLHF,TGTGCCTGGAGTTCTTTAGTGAGCTCCTATAATTCACCCCTCCACTTT
TRBJ2-7,TRBV11-3,.,13,TRBD1,CASSPTGATEQYF,TGTGCCAGCAGCCCGACAGGGGCGACCGAGCAGTACTTC
TRBJ2-1,TRBV19,.,17,.,CASSIVRGPSSYNEQFF,TGTGCCAGTAGTATAGTCAGGGGACCTAGCTCCTACAATGAGCAGTTCTTC
TRBJ1-2,TRBV18,.,16,TRBD1,CASSPGQGPRGYGYTF,TGTGCCAGCTCACCTGGACAGGGTCCCAGGGGCTATGGCTACACCTTC
TRBJ2-1,TRBV5-4,.,15,.,CASSLYESFRDEQFF,TGTGCCAGCAGCCTTTACGAATCTTTTAGAGATGAGCAGTTCTTC
TRBJ2-7,TRBV5-1,.,18,TRBD2,CASSWRQGSTTSGSEQYF,TGCGCCAGCAGCTGGAGACAGGGCTCAACCACTAGCGGGAGCGAGCAGTACTTC
TRBJ2-6,TRBV6-1,once,17,.,CASSEAHRNSGANVLTF,TGTGCCAGCAGTGAGGCTCACAGGAACTCTGGGGCCAACGTCCTGACTTTC
TRBJ1-1,TRBV2,.,14,.,CASSGQLLNTEAFF,TGTGCCAGCAGTGGACAGCTCCTGAACACTGAAGCTTTCTTT
TRBJ2-1,TRBV14,.,15,.,CASSLWGVGGDEQFF,TGTGCCAGCAGCCTCTGGGGAGTCGGAGGAGATGAGCAGTTCTTC
TRBJ2-3,TRBV5-4,.,17,TRBD2,CASSLDGGRRSTDTQYF,TGTGCCAGCAGCTTGGATGGCGGGAGAAGAAGCACAGATACGCAGTATTTT
TRBJ1-1,TRBV7-6,.,13,.,CASSLEERVRAFF,TGTGCCAGCAGCCTGGAGGAAAGGGTCCGGGCTTTCTTT
TRBJ1-2,TRBV6-1,.,15,.,CASSEPGRGLQSYTF,TGTGCCAGCAGTGAACCCGGGCGGGGTTTGCAGAGCTACACCTTC
TRBJ2-1,TRBV2,.,16,TRBD2,CASSYSGRGSYNEQFF,TGTGCCAGCAGCTATAGCGGGAGAGGGTCCTACAATGAGCAGTTCTTC
TRBJ2-1,TRBV30,.,14,TRBD2,CAWRRAGGPSGQFF,TGTGCCTGGAGACGGGCGGGGGGGCCAAGCGGGCAGTTCTTC
TRBJ2-5,TRBV9,.,14,.,CASSVDGRGREQYF,TGTGCCAGCAGCGTAGACGGTCGGGGGAGAGAGCAGTACTTC
TRBJ1-1,TRBV27,.,16,TRBD1,CASSWARGRGNTEAFF,TGTGCCAGCAGTTGGGCCAGGGGGCGCGGGAACACTGAAGCTTTCTTT
TRBJ1-5,TRBV6-1,.,14,TRBD1,CASSEQGDAQPQHF,TGTGCCAGCAGTGAACAGGGGGACGCTCAGCCCCAGCATTTT
TRBJ2-7,TRBV6-5,.,13,.,CASRKRATYEQYF,TGTGCCAGCAGGAAGCGGGCCACCTACGAGCAGTACTTC
TRBJ2-7,TRBV5-4,.,15,TRBD2,CASSLGAGGFYEQYF,TGTGCCAGCAGCTTGGGAGCGGGAGGTTTCTACGAGCAGTACTTC
TRBJ2-7,TRBV6-5,.,14,.,CASSYRDTTYEQYF,TGTGCCAGCAGTTACCGGGACACGACCTACGAGCAGTACTTC
TRBJ2-7,TRBV15,.,15,.,CATSRDWGWSYEQYF,TGTGCCACCAGCAGAGACTGGGGCTGGTCCTACGAGCAGTACTTC
TRBJ1-1,TRBV5-4,few,12,.,CASSLLNTEAFF,TGTGCCAGCAGCCTTCTGAACACTGAAGCTTTCTTT
TRBJ2-7,TRBV13,.,12,.,CASSSRAREQYF,TGTGCCAGCAGCTCGAGGGCCCGCGAGCAGTACTTC
TRBJ1-5,TRBV11-2,few,15,TRBD1,CASSLEGQEYQPQHF,TGTGCCAGCAGCTTGGAGGGACAGGAGTATCAGCCCCAGCATTTT
TRBJ1-1,TRBV9,.,15,.,CASSVNGGEGTEAFF,TGTGCCAGCAGCGTAAACGGGGGGGAGGGCACTGAAGCTTTCTTT
TRBJ2-3,TRBV19,once,15,TRBD1,CASSIAQGGTDTQYF,TGTGCCAGTAGTATAGCGCAGGGGGGCACAGATACGCAGTATTTT
TRBJ1-2,TRBV19,.,14,TRBD1,CASSIVGRGYGYTF,TGTGCCAGTAGTATAGTGGGCAGGGGGTATGGCTACACCTTC
TRBJ2-6,TRBV7-9,.,14,TRBD2,CAGGGISGANVLTF,TGTGCCGGGGGGGGGATCTCTGGGGCCAACGTCCTGACTTTC
TRBJ1-2,TRBV19,.,14,.,CASNLQGNNYGYTF,TGTGCCAGCAACCTTCAGGGGAATAACTATGGCTACACCTTC
TRBJ2-3,TRBV6-1,.,14,.,CASSEGGSGGTQYF,TGTGCCAGCAGTGAAGGTGGTAGCGGAGGTACGCAGTATTTT
TRBJ2-5,TRBV6-1,.,16,.,CASSERKGYGRETQYF,TGTGCCAGCAGTGAAAGGAAGGGGTATGGTCGAGAGACCCAGTACTTC
TRBJ1-4,TRBV6-1,.,15,.,CASSQGWATNEKLFF,TGTGCCAGCAGTCAGGGCTGGGCGACGAATGAAAAACTGTTTTTT
TRBJ2-5,TRBV11-3,.,16,TRBD2,CASSLEVRGAQETQYF,TGTGCCAGCAGCTTAGAGGTGCGGGGGGCCCAAGAGACCCAGTACTTC